This T cell receptor beta chain derives from a study of PD-1 blockade in classical Hodgkin lymphoma. Relapse was seen in all patients after autologous stem cell transplantation, and brentuximab vedotin exposure was variable. Sequenced by immunoSEQ multiplex PCR; TCRdb stores in-frame clones only, minus some. The table lists approximately 80,000 clones, roughly 89% of them singletons. Germline CDR1 is SGDLS and CDR2 is YYNGEE. Trimming cost V 7 bases and J 0 bases; bases outside gene matches: 5. This CDR3 comprises 16 residues. This receptor was taken from a human donor with classical Hodgkin lymphoma. Source: peripheral blood mononuclear cells (PBMCs), taken at baseline. This chain uses TRBV9 with TRBJ2-6, with TRBD2 matching 9 bases. The CDR3 DNA reads TGTGCCAGCGAAGCGGGAGGACGCTCTGGGGCCAACGTCCTGACTTTC. This encodes CASEAGGRSGANVLTF. The full variable domain, rest sourced from reference TRBV9 and TRBJ2-6, is DSGVTQTPKHLITATGQRVTLRCSPRSGDLSVYWYQQSLDQGLQFLIQYYNGEERAKGNILERFSAQQFPDLHSELNLSSLELGDSALYFCASEAGGRSGANVLTFGAGSRLTVL.